This is a list of T cell receptor beta chains from one sample in a study of blood T cell repertoires in COVID-19. Some clones are missing from TCRdb's copy, which holds only in-frame ones; the method was immunoSEQ multiplex PCR. The table lists around 92,000 clones, about 86% of them singletons. The source material was peripheral blood. The receptors come from a woman aged 55-70 years in a cohort sampled during active or convalescent COVID-19. The CDR3 runs from the conserved cysteine through the conserved F or W. Fields, in order: J gene, D gene, clone size, V gene, CDR3 protein, CDR3 DNA. A D gene is named only where the DNA matches it firmly. The listing skips clone size in some rows; elsewhere it reads once, few, many or a size class.

J: TRBJ1-4; D: .; size: .; V: TRBV5-4; CDR3: CASSHPKSEKLFF; DNA: TGTGCCAGCAGCCACCCTAAAAGCGAAAAACTGTTTTTT
J: TRBJ2-3; D: .; size: .; V: TRBV10-1; CDR3: CASSGRGFSTDTQYF; DNA: TGCGCCAGCAGTGGCAGGGGATTTAGCACAGATACGCAGTATTTT
J: TRBJ2-7; D: TRBD1; size: .; V: TRBV25-1; CDR3: CASASDRVPFYEQYF; DNA: TGTGCCAGCGCCTCCGACAGGGTCCCCTTCTACGAGCAGTACTTC
J: TRBJ2-3; D: .; size: .; V: TRBV20-1; CDR3: CSARSPRTQYF; DNA: TGCAGTGCTAGATCCCCTAGGACGCAGTATTTT
J: TRBJ1-1; D: .; size: .; V: TRBV6-5; CDR3: CASSYSSAVLAAFF; DNA: TGTGCCAGCAGTTACTCTTCAGCGGTACTGGCAGCTTTCTTT
J: TRBJ2-3; D: TRBD2; size: .; V: TRBV11-2; CDR3: CASSISGGTDTQYF; DNA: TGTGCCAGCAGCATAAGCGGGGGCACAGATACGCAGTATTTT
J: TRBJ1-2; D: .; size: .; V: TRBV4-2; CDR3: CASSQADRPSNYGYTF; DNA: TGTGCCAGCAGCCAAGCAGACAGGCCCTCTAACTATGGCTACACCTTC
J: TRBJ1-6; D: .; size: .; V: TRBV9; CDR3: CASSVGQNNSPLHF; DNA: TGTGCCAGCAGCGTAGGACAGAATAATTCACCCCTCCACTTT
J: TRBJ1-2; D: TRBD1; size: .; V: TRBV2; CDR3: CASSEEGAGYGYTF; DNA: TGTGCCAGCAGTGAGGAGGGGGCAGGCTATGGCTACACCTTC
J: TRBJ2-7; D: TRBD2; size: .; V: TRBV6-6; CDR3: CASSYLAGVSSYEQYF; DNA: TGTGCCAGCAGTTACTTAGCGGGGGTTAGCTCCTACGAGCAGTACTTC
J: TRBJ2-2; D: .; size: .; V: TRBV11-2; CDR3: CASSFRGGGELFF; DNA: TGTGCCAGCAGCTTTAGGGGAGGCGGGGAGCTGTTTTTT
J: TRBJ1-3; D: .; size: .; V: TRBV9; CDR3: CASSPHVGAGNTIYF; DNA: TGTGCCAGCAGCCCCCACGTAGGGGCTGGAAACACCATATATTTT
J: TRBJ2-1; D: TRBD2; size: .; V: TRBV9; CDR3: CASSVGLAGAYNEQFF; DNA: TGTGCCAGCAGCGTCGGACTAGCGGGAGCCTACAATGAGCAGTTCTTC
J: TRBJ2-7; D: .; size: few; V: TRBV29-1; CDR3: CSVENSYEQYF; DNA: TGCAGCGTTGAAAACAGCTACGAGCAGTACTTC
J: TRBJ1-2; D: .; size: once; V: TRBV2; CDR3: CATTGNRAEGYTF; DNA: TGTGCCACCACTGGGAACAGGGCTGAGGGCTACACCTTC
J: TRBJ2-2; D: .; size: .; V: TRBV2; CDR3: CASRIGQTNTGELFF; DNA: TGTGCCAGCAGGATTGGACAGACAAACACCGGGGAGCTGTTTTTT
J: TRBJ1-1; D: .; size: .; V: TRBV2; CDR3: CASSSSGGTRRGTEAFF; DNA: TGTGCCAGCAGCTCGAGTGGCGGGACTAGGCGGGGCACTGAAGCTTTCTTT
J: TRBJ2-7; D: TRBD1; size: .; V: TRBV28; CDR3: CATWDRVTYEQYF; DNA: TGTGCCACTTGGGACAGGGTAACCTACGAGCAGTACTTC
J: TRBJ2-7; D: .; size: .; V: TRBV6-5; CDR3: CASSYSGSGPYEQYF; DNA: TGTGCCAGCAGTTACTCGGGCAGCGGCCCCTACGAGCAGTACTTC
J: TRBJ2-7; D: .; size: few; V: TRBV7-2; CDR3: CASSSQGGGYEQYF; DNA: TGTGCCAGCAGCTCCCAGGGAGGCGGCTACGAGCAGTACTTC
J: TRBJ2-7; D: TRBD2; size: .; V: TRBV6-5; CDR3: CASRAGTSGYEQYF; DNA: TGTGCCAGCAGGGCCGGGACTAGCGGATACGAGCAGTACTTC
J: TRBJ2-3; D: .; size: .; V: TRBV5-1; CDR3: CASSLGEGGPSTQYF; DNA: TGCGCCAGCAGCTTGGGGGAGGGGGGCCCAAGTACGCAGTATTTT
J: TRBJ2-1; D: .; size: once; V: TRBV12-2; CDR3: CASRLPRQGQITYNEQFF; DNA: TGTGCAAGTCGCTTACCGAGACAGGGCCAAATAACCTACAATGAGCAGTTCTTC
J: TRBJ2-7; D: .; size: .; V: TRBV5-1; CDR3: CASSLTGDPAYEQYF; DNA: TGCGCCAGCAGCTTGACGGGGGACCCTGCCTACGAGCAGTACTTC
J: TRBJ1-2; D: .; size: few; V: TRBV5-1; CDR3: CASSSGHYYGYTF; DNA: TGCGCCAGCAGTTCGGGACACTACTATGGCTACACCTTC
J: TRBJ1-6; D: TRBD1; size: .; V: TRBV9; CDR3: CASRKGDRAGSPLHF; DNA: TGTGCCAGCAGGAAAGGGGACAGGGCTGGTTCACCCCTCCACTTT
J: TRBJ1-1; D: .; size: .; V: TRBV12-3/TRBV12-4; CDR3: CASTPDRNTEAFF; DNA: TGTGCCAGCACCCCCGACAGGAACACTGAAGCTTTCTTT
J: TRBJ2-6; D: .; size: .; V: TRBV28; CDR3: CASRTQAKVGANVLTF; DNA: TGTGCCAGCAGGACCCAGGCGAAAGTGGGGGCCAACGTCCTGACTTTC
J: TRBJ2-7; D: TRBD2; size: .; V: TRBV9; CDR3: CASSVGAGAQEQYF; DNA: TGTGCCAGCAGCGTAGGAGCGGGGGCCCAGGAGCAGTACTTC
J: TRBJ1-1; D: .; size: .; V: TRBV4-2; CDR3: CASSQEAAGLNTEAFF; DNA: TGTGCCAGCAGCCAAGAGGCGGCAGGGTTGAACACTGAAGCTTTCTTT
J: TRBJ2-1; D: .; size: few; V: TRBV27; CDR3: CASRRGTNYNEQFF; DNA: TGTGCCAGCAGGCGAGGGACAAACTACAATGAGCAGTTCTTC